This T cell receptor (beta chain) was sequenced in a study of cytomegalovirus exposure and HLA in healthy donors. Findings and limits, study-wide: The classifier reportedly diagnosed cytomegalovirus status with high sensitivity and specificity. The study labeled under 200 TCR beta chains cytomegalovirus-associated. The study assumed roughly uniform donor sequencing depth for presence/absence analyses.

Remarks on this clone: What it recognizes is unknown.

The PCR used 60 Vbeta and 13 Jbeta primers. Assay: immunoSEQ multiplex PCR; the TCRdb copy retains only in-frame clones and omits some. Its table records about 160,000 clones. V was clipped by 3 bases and J by 5 bases; unmatched bases: 3. This CDR3 is 13 amino acids long. Germline V lookup: CDR1 MNHEY, CDR2 SMNVEV (reference sequence). This clonotype originated in a man between 25 and 39 years old in good health and CMV-seronegative. The sequenced material came from PBMCs. The gene calls are TRBV27 and TRBJ1-2; 7 positions agree with TRBD1. This CDR3 reads CASSFRDRYGYTF. In nucleotides, the CDR3 is TGTGCCAGCAGTTTCAGGGACAGATATGGCTACACCTTC.